This TCR beta chain was sequenced for a study of OX40 agonist ivuxolimab in advanced cancers. In the study overall: Patients were roughly 87% male with ages roughly 20 to 85, mean roughly 64.

Overall study findings and caveats: Fewer expanded clones were found on average in CD4+ than in CD8+ T cells. Normalized T-cell clonal expansion was also low in some nonresponders.

Germline V gene lookup returns CDR1 SGHRS and CDR2 YFSETQ. CDR3 size: 14 residues. V was clipped by 1 base and J by 2 bases, with 8 bases between them. Sequencing used immunoSEQ multiplex PCR; TCRdb keeps in-frame clones, though not all of them. The repertoire holds just over 40,000 clones, approximately 87% seen once, with 3% to 4% in the top ten. This clone was seen only once. Its antigen is unknown. The TCR was taken from an adult with an advanced solid tumor such as melanoma, head and neck, liver or kidney cancer. The material was CD4+ or CD8+ T cells sorted from blood, obtained in a trial of the OX40 agonist ivuxolimab. The J gene is TRBJ2-3, the V gene TRBV5-1, with no clear D. DNA of the CDR3: TGCGCCAGCAGCTTGTTGCAGCACACAGATACGCAGTATTTT. Translation: CASSLLQHTDTQYF. Complete variable domain (other parts from reference TRBV5-1 and TRBJ2-3): KAGVTQTPRYLIKTRGQQVTLSCSPISGHRSVSWYQQTPGQGLQFLFEYFSETQRNKGNFPGRFSGRQFSNSRSEMNVSTLELGDSALYLCASSLLQHTDTQYFGPGTRLTVL.